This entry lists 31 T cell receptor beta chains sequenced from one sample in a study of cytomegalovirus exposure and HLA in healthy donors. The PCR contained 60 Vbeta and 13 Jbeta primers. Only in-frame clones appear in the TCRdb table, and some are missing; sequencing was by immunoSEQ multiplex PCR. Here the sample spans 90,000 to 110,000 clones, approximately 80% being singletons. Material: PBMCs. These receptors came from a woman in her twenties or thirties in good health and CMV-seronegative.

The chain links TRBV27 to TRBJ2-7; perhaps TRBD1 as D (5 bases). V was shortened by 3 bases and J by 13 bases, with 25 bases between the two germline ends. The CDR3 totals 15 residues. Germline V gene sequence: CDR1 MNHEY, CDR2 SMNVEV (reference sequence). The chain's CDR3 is CASSFRVGGQGPIYF. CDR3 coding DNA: TGTGCCAGCAGTTTCCGGGTCGGTGGGCAGGGCCCGATTTACTTC.

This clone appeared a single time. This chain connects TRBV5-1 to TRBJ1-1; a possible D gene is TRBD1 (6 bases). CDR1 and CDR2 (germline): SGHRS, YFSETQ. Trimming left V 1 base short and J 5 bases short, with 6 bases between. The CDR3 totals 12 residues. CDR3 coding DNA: TGCGCCAGCAGCTTGCAGGGGACTGAAGCTTTCTTT. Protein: CASSLQGTEAFF.

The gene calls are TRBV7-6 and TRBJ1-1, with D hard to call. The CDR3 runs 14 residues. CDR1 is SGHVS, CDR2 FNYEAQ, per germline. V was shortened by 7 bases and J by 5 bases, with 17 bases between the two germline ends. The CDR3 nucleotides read TGTGCCAGCACCCTGGACTCCCTCGGGACTGAAGCTTTCTTT. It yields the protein CASTLDSLGTEAFF.

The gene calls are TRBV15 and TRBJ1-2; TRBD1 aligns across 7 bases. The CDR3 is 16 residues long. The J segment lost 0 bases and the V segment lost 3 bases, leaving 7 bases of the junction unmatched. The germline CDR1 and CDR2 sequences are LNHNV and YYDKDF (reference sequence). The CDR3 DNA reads TGTGCCACCAGCAGTCAGGGGGACATCCCTAACTATGGCTACACCTTC. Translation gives CATSSQGDIPNYGYTF.

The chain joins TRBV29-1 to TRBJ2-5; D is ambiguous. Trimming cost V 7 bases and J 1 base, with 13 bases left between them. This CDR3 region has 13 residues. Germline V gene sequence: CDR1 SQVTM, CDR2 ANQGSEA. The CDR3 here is CSAAARRQETQYF. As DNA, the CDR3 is TGCAGCGCCGCGGCCCGGCGCCAAGAGACCCAGTACTTC.

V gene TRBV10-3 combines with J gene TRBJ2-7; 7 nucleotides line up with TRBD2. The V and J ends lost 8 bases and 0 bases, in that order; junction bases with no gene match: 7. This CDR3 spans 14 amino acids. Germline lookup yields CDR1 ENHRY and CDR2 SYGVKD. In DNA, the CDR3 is TGTGCCATCGGGGAAAGCGGGACCTCCTACGAGCAGTACTTC. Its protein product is CAIGESGTSYEQYF.

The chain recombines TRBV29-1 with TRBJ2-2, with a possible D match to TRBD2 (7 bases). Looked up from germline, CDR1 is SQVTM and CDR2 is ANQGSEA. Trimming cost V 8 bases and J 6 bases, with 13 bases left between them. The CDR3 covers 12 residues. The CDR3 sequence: CSKGEGPGELFF. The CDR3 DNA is TGCAGCAAGGGGGAGGGCCCCGGGGAGCTGTTTTTT.

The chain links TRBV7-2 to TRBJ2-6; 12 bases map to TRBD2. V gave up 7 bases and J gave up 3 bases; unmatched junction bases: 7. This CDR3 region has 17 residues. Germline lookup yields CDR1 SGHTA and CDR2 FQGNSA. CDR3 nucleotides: TGTGCCAGCACCGCCGCTAGCGGGAGGGGTGGGGCCAACGTCCTGACTTTC. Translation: CASTAASGRGGANVLTF. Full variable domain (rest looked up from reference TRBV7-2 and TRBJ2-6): GAGVSQSPSNKVTEKGKDVELRCDPISGHTALYWYRQSLGQGLEFLIYFQGNSAPDKSGLPSDRFSAERTGGSVSTLTIQRTQQEDSAVYLCASTAASGRGGANVLTFGAGSRLTVL.

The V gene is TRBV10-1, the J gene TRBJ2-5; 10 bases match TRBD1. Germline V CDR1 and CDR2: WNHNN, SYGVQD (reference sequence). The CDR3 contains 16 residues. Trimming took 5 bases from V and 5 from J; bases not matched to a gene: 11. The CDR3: CASSPALTGGRETQYF. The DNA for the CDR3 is TGCGCCAGCAGTCCGGCCCTGACAGGGGGCAGGGAGACCCAGTACTTC.

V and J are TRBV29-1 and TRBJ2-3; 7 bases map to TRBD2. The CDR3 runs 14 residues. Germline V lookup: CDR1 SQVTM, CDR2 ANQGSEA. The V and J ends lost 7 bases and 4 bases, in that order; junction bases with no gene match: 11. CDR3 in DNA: TGCAGCGCAACTATGGCGGGAGAGGCAGATACGCAGTATTTT. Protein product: CSATMAGEADTQYF.

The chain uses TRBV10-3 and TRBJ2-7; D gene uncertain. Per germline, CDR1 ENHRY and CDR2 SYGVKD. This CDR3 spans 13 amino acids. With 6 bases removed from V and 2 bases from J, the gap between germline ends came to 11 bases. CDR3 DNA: TGTGCCATCAGCGACTTAACGACCTACGAGCAGTACTTC. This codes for CAISDLTTYEQYF.

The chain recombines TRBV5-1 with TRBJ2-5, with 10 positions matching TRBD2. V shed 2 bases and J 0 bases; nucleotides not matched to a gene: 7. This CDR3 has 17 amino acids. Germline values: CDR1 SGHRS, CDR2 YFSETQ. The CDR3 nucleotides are TGCGCCAGCAGCTTCAGGCTAGCGGGAGAGAACCAAGAGACCCAGTACTTC. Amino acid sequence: CASSFRLAGENQETQYF.

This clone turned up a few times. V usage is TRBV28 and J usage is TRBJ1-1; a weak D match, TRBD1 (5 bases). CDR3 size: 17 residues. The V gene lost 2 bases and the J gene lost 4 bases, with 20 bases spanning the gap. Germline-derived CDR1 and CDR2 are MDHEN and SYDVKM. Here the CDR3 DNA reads TGTGCCAGCAGTTTAACACCCTTGGCCGGGGGGACCACTGAAGCTTTCTTT. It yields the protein CASSLTPLAGGTTEAFF.

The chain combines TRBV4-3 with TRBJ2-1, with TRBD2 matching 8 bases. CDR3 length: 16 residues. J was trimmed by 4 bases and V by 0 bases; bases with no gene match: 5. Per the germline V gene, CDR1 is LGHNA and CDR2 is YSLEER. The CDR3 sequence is CASSQERSGSYNEQFF. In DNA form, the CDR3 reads TGCGCCAGCAGCCAAGAGCGGAGCGGGAGTTACAATGAGCAGTTCTTC.

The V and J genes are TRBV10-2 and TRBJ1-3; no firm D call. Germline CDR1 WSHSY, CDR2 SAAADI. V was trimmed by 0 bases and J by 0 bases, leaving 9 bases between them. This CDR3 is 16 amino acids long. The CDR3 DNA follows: TGCGCCAGCAGTGAGTCCTCGTGGAGCTCTGGAAACACCATATATTTT. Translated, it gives CASSESSWSSGNTIYF.

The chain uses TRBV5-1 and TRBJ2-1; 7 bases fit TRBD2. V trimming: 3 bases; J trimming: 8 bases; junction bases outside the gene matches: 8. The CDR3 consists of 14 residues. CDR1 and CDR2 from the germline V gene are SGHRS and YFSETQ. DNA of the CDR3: TGCGCCAGCAGCTCGTTGGGCGGGAGCGATGAGCAGTTCTTC. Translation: CASSSLGGSDEQFF.

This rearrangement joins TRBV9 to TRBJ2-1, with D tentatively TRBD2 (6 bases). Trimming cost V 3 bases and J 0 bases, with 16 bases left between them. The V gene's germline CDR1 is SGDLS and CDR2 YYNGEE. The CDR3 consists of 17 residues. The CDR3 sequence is CASSAPGVGSSYNEQFF. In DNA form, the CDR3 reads TGTGCCAGCAGCGCCCCCGGCGTCGGGAGCTCCTACAATGAGCAGTTCTTC.

The CDR3: CATSREISGGSYGYTF. CDR3 nucleotide sequence: TGTGCCACCAGCAGAGAGATATCAGGGGGCAGCTATGGCTACACCTTC. The chain has TRBV15 and TRBJ1-2; 8 nucleotides align to TRBD1. This CDR3 region has 16 residues. V lost 0 bases, J lost 4 bases, and 7 bases stayed unmatched. Germline CDR1 and CDR2: LNHNV and YYDKDF (reference sequence).

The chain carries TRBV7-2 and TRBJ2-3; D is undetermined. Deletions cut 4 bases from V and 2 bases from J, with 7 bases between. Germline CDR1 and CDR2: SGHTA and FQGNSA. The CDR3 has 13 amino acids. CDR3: CASSSPFTDTQYF. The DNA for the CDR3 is TGTGCCAGCAGCTCTCCCTTCACAGATACGCAGTATTTT.

The CDR3 loop reads CASSLRNTGELFF. CDR3 DNA: TGTGCCAGCAGCCTCAGGAACACCGGGGAGCTGTTTTTT. V usage is TRBV6-6 and J usage is TRBJ2-2; D not resolved. The germline V gene has CDR1 MNHNY and CDR2 SVGAGI (reference sequence). The CDR3 has 13 residues. The V and J ends lost 6 bases and 1 base respectively, with 6 bases between them.

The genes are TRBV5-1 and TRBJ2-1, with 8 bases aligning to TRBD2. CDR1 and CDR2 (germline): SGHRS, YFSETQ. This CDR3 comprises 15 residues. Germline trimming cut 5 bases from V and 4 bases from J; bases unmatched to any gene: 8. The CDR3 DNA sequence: TGCGCCAGCAGATCCCTACTAGCGGAGTACAATGAGCAGTTCTTC. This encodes CASRSLLAEYNEQFF.

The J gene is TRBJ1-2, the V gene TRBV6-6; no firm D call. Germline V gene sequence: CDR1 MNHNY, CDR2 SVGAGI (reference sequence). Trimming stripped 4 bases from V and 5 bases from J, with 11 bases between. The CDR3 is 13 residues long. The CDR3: CASSSSGGYGYTF. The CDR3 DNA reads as TGTGCCAGCAGTTCTTCAGGAGGGTATGGCTACACCTTC.

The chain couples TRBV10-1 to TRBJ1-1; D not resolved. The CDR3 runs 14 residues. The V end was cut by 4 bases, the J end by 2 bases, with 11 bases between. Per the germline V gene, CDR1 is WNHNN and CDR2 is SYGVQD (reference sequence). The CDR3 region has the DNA TGCGCCAGCAGTGTAAACAGAGTAAACACTGAAGCTTTCTTT. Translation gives CASSVNRVNTEAFF.

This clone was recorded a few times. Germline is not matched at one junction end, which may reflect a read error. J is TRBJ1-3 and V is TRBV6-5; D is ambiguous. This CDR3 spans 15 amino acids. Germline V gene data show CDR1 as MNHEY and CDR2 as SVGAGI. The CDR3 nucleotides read TGTGCCAGCAGATACTTCTCCCGCTCTGGAAACACCATATATTTT. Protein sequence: CASRYFSRSGNTIYF.

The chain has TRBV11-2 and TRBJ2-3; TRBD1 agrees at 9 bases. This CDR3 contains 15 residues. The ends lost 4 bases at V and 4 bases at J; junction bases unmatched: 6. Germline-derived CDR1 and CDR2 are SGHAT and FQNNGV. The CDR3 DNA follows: TGTGCCAGCAGCTCCCGGGACAGGGTGCCAGATACGCAGTATTTT. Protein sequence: CASSSRDRVPDTQYF.

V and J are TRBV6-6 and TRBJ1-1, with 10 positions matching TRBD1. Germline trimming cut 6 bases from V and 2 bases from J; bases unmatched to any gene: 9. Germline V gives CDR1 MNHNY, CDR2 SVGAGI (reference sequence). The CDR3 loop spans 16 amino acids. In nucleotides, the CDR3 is TGTGCCAGCAGAATCCGGGACAGGGGACAAAACACTGAAGCTTTCTTT. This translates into CASRIRDRGQNTEAFF.

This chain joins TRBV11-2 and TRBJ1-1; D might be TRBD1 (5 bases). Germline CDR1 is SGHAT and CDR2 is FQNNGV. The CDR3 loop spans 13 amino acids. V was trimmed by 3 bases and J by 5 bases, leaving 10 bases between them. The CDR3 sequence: CASSFLRQTEAFF. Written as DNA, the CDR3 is TGTGCCAGCAGCTTTTTGCGACAGACTGAAGCTTTCTTT.

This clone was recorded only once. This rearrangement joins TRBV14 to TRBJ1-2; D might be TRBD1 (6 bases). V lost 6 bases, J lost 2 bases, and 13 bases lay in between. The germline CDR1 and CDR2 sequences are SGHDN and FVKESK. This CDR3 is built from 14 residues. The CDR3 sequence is CASRPVGGNYGYTF. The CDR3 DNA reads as TGTGCCAGCAGACCCGTTGGGGGCAACTATGGCTACACCTTC.

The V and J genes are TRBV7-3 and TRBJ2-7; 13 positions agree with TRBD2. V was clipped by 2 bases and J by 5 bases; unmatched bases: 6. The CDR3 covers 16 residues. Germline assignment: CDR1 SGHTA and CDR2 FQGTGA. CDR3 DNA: TGTGCCAGCAGCTTACGGACTAGCGGGAGTGGCAACGAGCAGTACTTC. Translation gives CASSLRTSGSGNEQYF.

For the CDR3, the DNA is TGCAGCGTTGAAGGGAAGCGGGAGAGCCAAGAGACCCAGTACTTC. Translation gives CSVEGKRESQETQYF. The chain links TRBV29-1 to TRBJ2-5; 8 positions match TRBD2. With V trimmed by 1 base and J by 1 base, 5 bases remained unmatched. The CDR3 extends over 15 amino acids. CDR1 and CDR2 from the germline V gene are SQVTM and ANQGSEA.

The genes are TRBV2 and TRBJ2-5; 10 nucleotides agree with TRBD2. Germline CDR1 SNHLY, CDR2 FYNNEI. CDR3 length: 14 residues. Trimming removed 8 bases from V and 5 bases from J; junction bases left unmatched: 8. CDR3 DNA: TGTGCCAGCGTTGGACTAGCGGACTGGGAGACCCAGTACTTC. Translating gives CASVGLADWETQYF. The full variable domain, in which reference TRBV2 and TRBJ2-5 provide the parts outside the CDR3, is EPEVTQTPSHQVTQMGQEVILRCVPISNHLYFYWYRQILGQKVEFLVSFYNNEISEKSEIFDDQFSVERPDGSNFTLKIRSTKLEDSAMYFCASVGLADWETQYFGPGTRLLVL.